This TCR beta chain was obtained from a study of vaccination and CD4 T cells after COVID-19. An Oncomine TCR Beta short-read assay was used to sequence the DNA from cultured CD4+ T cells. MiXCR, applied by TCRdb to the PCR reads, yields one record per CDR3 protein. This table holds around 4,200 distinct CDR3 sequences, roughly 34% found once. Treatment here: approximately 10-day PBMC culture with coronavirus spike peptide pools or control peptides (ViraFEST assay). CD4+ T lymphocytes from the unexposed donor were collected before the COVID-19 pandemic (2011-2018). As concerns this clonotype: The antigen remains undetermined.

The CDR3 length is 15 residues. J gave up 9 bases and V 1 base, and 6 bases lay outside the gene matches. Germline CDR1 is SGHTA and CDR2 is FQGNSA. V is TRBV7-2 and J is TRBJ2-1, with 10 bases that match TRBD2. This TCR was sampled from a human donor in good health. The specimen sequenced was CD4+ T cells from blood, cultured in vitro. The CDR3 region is CASSLVGTSATEQFF. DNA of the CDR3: TGTGCCAGCAGCTTAGTGGGGACTAGCGCCACTGAGCAGTTCTTC.